This T cell receptor beta chain was sequenced in a study of T cell responses to AZD1222 COVID-19 vaccine. Study-level points and caveats: Donors in the cohort were predominantly white British and more often female, and clonal diversity was possibly underestimated.

Concerning this clone: The antigen is undetermined.

TCRdb's table, derived via immunoSEQ multiplex PCR, lists solely in-frame clones and lacks some. The sample holds tens of thousands of clones, roughly 90% seen once. Looked up from germline, CDR1 is GTSNPN and CDR2 is SVGIG (reference sequence). With V trimmed by 5 bases and J by 1 base, 3 bases remained unmatched. The CDR3 runs 13 residues. Material: peripheral blood, obtained on day 0 of AZD1222 vaccination. This receptor was taken from an adult in good health. The chain carries TRBV30 and TRBJ2-7; 9 nucleotides align to TRBD2. The CDR3 DNA follows: TGTGCCTGGTTAGCGGGAGCTTCCTACGAGCAGTACTTC. It translates to CAWLAGASYEQYF.